These T cell receptor beta chains were read from a single sample in a study of cytomegalovirus exposure and HLA in healthy donors. Some clones are missing from TCRdb's copy, which holds only in-frame ones; the method was immunoSEQ multiplex PCR. The table records 150,000 to 200,000 clones, less than 80% of them present only once. Sample: PBMCs. These receptors were obtained from a man between 35 and 55 years old in good health and CMV-seronegative. CDR3s include the opening cysteine and the closing phenylalanine or tryptophan. D genes are given only for firm matches. Size is omitted from some rows. Given values are once, few, many or a class for expanded clones.

D gene	clone size	V gene	J gene	CDR3 DNA	CDR3 protein
TRBD1	many	TRBV11-1	TRBJ2-7	TGTGCCAGCAGCCTAGACAGGGACTACGAGCAGTACTTC	CASSLDRDYEQYF
TRBD2	NA	TRBV30	TRBJ2-5	TGTGCCTGGAGTGTACTAGCGGTTAAAGAGACCCAGTACTTC	CAWSVLAVKETQYF
NA	NA	TRBV6-1	TRBJ2-2	TGTGCCAGCAGTGCACTACAGGGAGTCACCGGGGAGCTGTTTTTT	CASSALQGVTGELFF
TRBD2	NA	TRBV5-1	TRBJ2-3	TGCGCCAGCAGCTTGGTTTTTAGCGGGAGTGGAGATACGCAGTATTTT	CASSLVFSGSGDTQYF
NA	NA	TRBV30	TRBJ2-7	TGTGCCTGGAGTGTACCAGGCGTCAAGGGCGGGGAGCAGTACTTC	CAWSVPGVKGGEQYF
TRBD1	NA	TRBV7-2	TRBJ1-1	TGTGCCAGCAGCGCATACACAGGGGTTGGGGAAGCTTTCTTT	CASSAYTGVGEAFF
NA	few	TRBV7-8	TRBJ1-1	TGTGCCAGCAGCTTAGTACAGGGTAACACTGAAGCTTTCTTT	CASSLVQGNTEAFF
TRBD1	few	TRBV15	TRBJ1-5	TGTGCCACCAGCCGCGACGACAGGGGCAATCAGCCCCAGCATTTT	CATSRDDRGNQPQHF
NA	NA	TRBV7-3	TRBJ2-3	TGTGCCAGCAGCTTAACCGGGTTAGCAGATACGCAGTATTTT	CASSLTGLADTQYF
NA	few	TRBV7-9	TRBJ2-2	TGTGCCAGCAGCTTCACAACAGTAGGGGAGCTGTTTTTT	CASSFTTVGELFF
NA	few	TRBV5-6	TRBJ2-5	TGTGCCAGCAGGCCCAGGGAGACCCAGTACTTC	CASRPRETQYF
TRBD1	NA	TRBV2	TRBJ2-7	TGTGCCAGCGGGACAGGGTATTCGGGCTTGCGGGAGCAGTACTTC	CASGTGYSGLREQYF
TRBD2	few	TRBV27	TRBJ2-6	TGTGCCAGCCCGTCAGGTCGAGCGGGAGAAACTGGGGCCAACGTCCTGACTTTC	CASPSGRAGETGANVLTF
TRBD2	few	TRBV5-1	TRBJ2-1	TGCGCCAGCAGCTTGGAAGTTGTTACTAGCGGGATGGTGCAGTTCTTC	CASSLEVVTSGMVQFF
NA	NA	TRBV10-3	TRBJ1-2	TGTGCCATCAGTGAAGGTCAAATCGGGGGCTATGGCTACACCTTC	CAISEGQIGGYGYTF
NA	NA	TRBV5-1	TRBJ1-3	TGCGCCAGCAGCTTGGGGACAGTGAACTCTGGAAACACCATATATTTT	CASSLGTVNSGNTIYF
TRBD2	NA	TRBV5-4	TRBJ2-2	TGTGCCACCTCAATGAGACTAGCATGGAACACCGGGGAGCTGTTTTTT	CATSMRLAWNTGELFF
NA	few	TRBV28	TRBJ1-3	TGTGCCAGCAGAAACAGTGACTCTGGAAACACCATATATTTT	CASRNSDSGNTIYF
NA	few	TRBV7-2	TRBJ2-2	TGTGCCAGCAGCTTAGCGGGAGGGAACACCGGGGAGCTGTTTTTT	CASSLAGGNTGELFF
TRBD1	NA	TRBV5-5	TRBJ1-1	TGTGCCAGCAGCTACAGGGGTACTGAAGCTTTCTTT	CASSYRGTEAFF
NA	NA	TRBV30	TRBJ1-1	TGTGCCTGGAGTGTAGATTTGGGCGCTGAAGCTTTCTTT	CAWSVDLGAEAFF
NA	NA	TRBV19	TRBJ1-3	TGTGCCAGTAGAGACATAGGCTCTGGAAACACCATATATTTT	CASRDIGSGNTIYF
NA	few	TRBV6-1	TRBJ1-1	TGTGCCAGCAGTGAAAATCTTCGAGAGACTGAAGCTTTCTTT	CASSENLRETEAFF
NA	NA	TRBV5-1	TRBJ1-4	TGCGCCAGCAGCTCGGGGGAGTGGAATGAAAAACTGTTTTTT	CASSSGEWNEKLFF
NA	NA	TRBV7-9	TRBJ2-3	TGTTCCAGCAGCTACAGGGAAACAGATACGCAGTATTTT	CSSSYRETDTQYF
NA	NA	TRBV7-9	TRBJ1-1	TGTGCCAGCAGCTTAGGCCTAGGCTGGAACACTGAAGCTTTCTTT	CASSLGLGWNTEAFF
TRBD2	NA	TRBV2	TRBJ2-2	TGTGCCAGCAGTGAAAACAGCGGGATAACCGGGGAGCTGTTTTTT	CASSENSGITGELFF
TRBD1	NA	TRBV28	TRBJ1-2	TGTGCCAGCAGGGGACAGGGGGCGGCGAGGGGCTACACCTTC	CASRGQGAARGYTF
NA	NA	TRBV6-5	TRBJ1-6	TGTGCCAGCAGTAGAGCCGGGGGACTGGGTCCCCTCCACTTT	CASSRAGGLGPLHF